This paragraph covers one TCR beta chain sequence. The antigen is not known. Use of 60 Vbeta and 13 Jbeta primers characterized the PCR. The table came from immunoSEQ multiplex PCR; TCRdb's copy has only in-frame clones and leaves some out. Among fewer than 80,000 clones, under 80% were seen once, and the ten largest hold 5% to 7%. Healthy individuals who donated bone marrow served as the donors. The data originate from a study of cytomegalovirus exposure and HLA in healthy donors. About the research overall: When 350 to 500 donors were genotyped, around 77% of them were found to fall in the Caucasian-associated ancestry cluster.

Study-level points and caveats: The authors enumerated around 150 TCR beta chains as linked to cytomegalovirus. TCR beta sequences reportedly predicted most subjects' HLA-A and HLA-B alleles accurately.

The CDR3 consists of 15 residues. The V gene lost 4 bases and the J gene lost 5 bases, with 17 bases spanning the gap. The germline V gene has CDR1 MNHEY and CDR2 SMNVEV (reference sequence). The J gene is TRBJ1-1, the V gene TRBV27; D perhaps matches TRBD1 (5 bases). Sequences were obtained from PBMCs. The receptor's source is a woman aged 30 to 39 in good health and CMV-seronegative. The CDR3 nucleotides read TGTGCCAGCAGTTCTAGTCAGGGTTTGGGGACTGAAGCTTTCTTT. This codes for CASSSSQGLGTEAFF.